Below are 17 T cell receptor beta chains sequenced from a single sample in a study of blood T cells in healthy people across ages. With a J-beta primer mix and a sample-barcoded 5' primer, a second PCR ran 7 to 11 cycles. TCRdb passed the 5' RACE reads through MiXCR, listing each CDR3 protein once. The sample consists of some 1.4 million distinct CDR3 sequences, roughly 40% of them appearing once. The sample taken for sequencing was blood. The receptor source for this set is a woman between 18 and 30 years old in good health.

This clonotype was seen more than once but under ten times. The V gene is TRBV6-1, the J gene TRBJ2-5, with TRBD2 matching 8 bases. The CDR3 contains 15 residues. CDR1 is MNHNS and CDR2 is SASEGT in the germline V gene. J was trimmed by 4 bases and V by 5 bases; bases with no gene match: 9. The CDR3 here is CASSRGGLASETQYF. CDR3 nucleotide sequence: TGTGCCAGCAGTCGGGGGGGCCTTGCCTCAGAGACCCAGTACTTC.

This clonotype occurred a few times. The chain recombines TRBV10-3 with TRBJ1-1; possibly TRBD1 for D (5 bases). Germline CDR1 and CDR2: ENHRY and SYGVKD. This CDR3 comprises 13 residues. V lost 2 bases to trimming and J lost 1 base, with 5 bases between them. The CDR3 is CAISETGNTEAFF. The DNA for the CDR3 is TGTGCCATCAGTGAGACAGGGAACACTGAAGCTTTCTTT.

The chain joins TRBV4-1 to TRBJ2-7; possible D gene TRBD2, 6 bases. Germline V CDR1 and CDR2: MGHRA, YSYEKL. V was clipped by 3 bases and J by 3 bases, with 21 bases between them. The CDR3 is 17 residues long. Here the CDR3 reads CASSQTDGRRRVYEQYF. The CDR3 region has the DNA TGCGCCAGCAGCCAGACAGACGGCCGGCGGAGGGTCTACGAGCAGTACTTC.

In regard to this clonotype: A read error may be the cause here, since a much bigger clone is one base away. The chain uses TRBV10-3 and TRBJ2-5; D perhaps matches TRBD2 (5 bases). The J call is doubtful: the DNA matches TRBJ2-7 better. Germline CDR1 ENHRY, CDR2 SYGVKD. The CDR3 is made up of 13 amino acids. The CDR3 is CAISWKDGDEQYF. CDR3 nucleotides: TGTGCCATCAGTTGGAAGGACGGGGACGAGCAGTACTTC.

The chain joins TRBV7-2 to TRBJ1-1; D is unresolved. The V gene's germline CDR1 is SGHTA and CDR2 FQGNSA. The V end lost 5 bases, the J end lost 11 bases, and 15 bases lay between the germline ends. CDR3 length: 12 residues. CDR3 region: CASSLGPLGAFF. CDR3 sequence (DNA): TGTGCCAGCAGCCTAGGGCCGCTGGGTGCTTTCTTT.

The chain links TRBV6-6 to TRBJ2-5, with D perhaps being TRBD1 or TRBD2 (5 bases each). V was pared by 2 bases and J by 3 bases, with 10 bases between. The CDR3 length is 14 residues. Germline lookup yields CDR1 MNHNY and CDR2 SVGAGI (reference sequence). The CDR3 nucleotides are TGTGCCAGCAGTTACGGGGGAGAAAAAGAGACCCAGTACTTC. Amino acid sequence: CASSYGGEKETQYF.

Written as DNA, the CDR3 is TGCGCCAGCAGTGGGAAGGGACTAGCGGTCGAAAGGGACAATGAGCAGTTCTTC. It yields the protein CASSGKGLAVERDNEQFF. The rearrangement joins TRBV10-2 to TRBJ2-1; 11 bases map to TRBD2. Germline V lookup: CDR1 WSHSY, CDR2 SAAADI. The CDR3 is made up of 18 amino acids. The V and J ends lost 4 bases and 5 bases, in that order; junction bases with no gene match: 13.

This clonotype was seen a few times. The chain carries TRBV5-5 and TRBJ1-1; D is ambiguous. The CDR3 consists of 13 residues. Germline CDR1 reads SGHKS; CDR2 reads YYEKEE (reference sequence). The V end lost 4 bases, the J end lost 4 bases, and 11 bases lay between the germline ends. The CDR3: CASSVPGSTEAFF. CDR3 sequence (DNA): TGTGCCAGCAGCGTGCCGGGGAGCACTGAAGCTTTCTTT.

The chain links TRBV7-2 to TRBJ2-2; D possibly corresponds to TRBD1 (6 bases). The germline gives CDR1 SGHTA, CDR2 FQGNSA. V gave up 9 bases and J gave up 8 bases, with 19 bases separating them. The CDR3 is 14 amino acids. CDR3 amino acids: CARSGQGGSGELFF. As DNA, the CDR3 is TGTGCCAGAAGCGGACAAGGGGGATCTGGGGAGCTGTTTTTT.

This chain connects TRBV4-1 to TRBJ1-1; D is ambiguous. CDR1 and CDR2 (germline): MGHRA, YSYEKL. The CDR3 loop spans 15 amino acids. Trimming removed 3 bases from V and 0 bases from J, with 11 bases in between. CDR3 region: CASSQLTGMNTEAFF. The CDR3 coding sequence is TGCGCCAGCAGCCAGCTAACTGGGATGAACACTGAAGCTTTCTTT.

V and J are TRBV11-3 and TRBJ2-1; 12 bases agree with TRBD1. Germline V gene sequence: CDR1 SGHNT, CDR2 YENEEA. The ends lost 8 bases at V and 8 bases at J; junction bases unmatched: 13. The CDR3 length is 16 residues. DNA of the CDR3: TGTGCCAGCGGCAAACCGCCGGGACAGGGGGCACATGAGCAGTTCTTC. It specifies CASGKPPGQGAHEQFF.

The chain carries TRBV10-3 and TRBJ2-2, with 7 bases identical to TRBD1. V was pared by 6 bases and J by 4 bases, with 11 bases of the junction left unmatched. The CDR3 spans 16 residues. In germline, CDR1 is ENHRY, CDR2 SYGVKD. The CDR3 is CAISPGQNVGTGELFF. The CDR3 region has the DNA TGTGCCATCAGCCCGGGACAGAACGTAGGCACCGGGGAGCTGTTTTTT.

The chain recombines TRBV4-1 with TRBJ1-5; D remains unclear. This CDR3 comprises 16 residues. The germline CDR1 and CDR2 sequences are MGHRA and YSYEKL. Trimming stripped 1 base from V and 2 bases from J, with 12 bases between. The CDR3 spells CASSQGEGMGNQPQHF. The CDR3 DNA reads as TGCGCCAGCAGCCAAGGGGAGGGCATGGGCAATCAGCCCCAGCATTTT.

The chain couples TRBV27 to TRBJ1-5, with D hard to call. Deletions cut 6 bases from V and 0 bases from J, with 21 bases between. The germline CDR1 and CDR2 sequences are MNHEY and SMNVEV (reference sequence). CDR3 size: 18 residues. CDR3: CASRSLSRGYYSNQPQHF. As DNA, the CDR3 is TGTGCCAGCAGATCTCTTTCCCGTGGCTATTATAGCAATCAGCCCCAGCATTTT.

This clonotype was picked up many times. CDR3 bases: TGTGCCAGCAGCTTCCCGAACACTGAAGCTTTCTTT. This encodes CASSFPNTEAFF. J is TRBJ1-1 and V is TRBV27; no reliable D call. The CDR3 contains 12 residues. Trimming shortened V by 6 bases and J by 1 base, and 6 bases separated the two germline ends. Germline values: CDR1 MNHEY, CDR2 SMNVEV (reference sequence).

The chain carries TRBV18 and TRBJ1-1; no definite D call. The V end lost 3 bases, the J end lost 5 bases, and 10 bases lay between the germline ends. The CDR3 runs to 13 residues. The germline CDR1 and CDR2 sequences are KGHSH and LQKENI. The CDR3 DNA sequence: TGTGCCAGCTCACCTATCCAAATTACTGAAGCTTTCTTT. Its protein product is CASSPIQITEAFF.

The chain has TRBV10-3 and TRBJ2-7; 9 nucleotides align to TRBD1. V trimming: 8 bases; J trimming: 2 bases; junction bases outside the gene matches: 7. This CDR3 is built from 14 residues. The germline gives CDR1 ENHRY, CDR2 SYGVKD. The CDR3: CAIGEGTGPYEQYF. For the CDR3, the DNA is TGTGCCATCGGGGAAGGGACAGGGCCCTACGAGCAGTACTTC.